The clone carrying this T cell receptor beta chain turned up a few times. The CDR3 has 15 amino acids. V gave up 3 bases and J gave up 4 bases, with 12 bases separating them. Germline V CDR1 and CDR2: SGHAT, FQDESV (reference sequence). This sample was taken from a study of identical twins. All donors comprised healthy Caucasians. Through template switching, a universal primer site was introduced, and the cDNA contained unique molecular identifiers. TCRdb processed the 5' RACE reads anew with MiXCR; each CDR3 protein has one entry. The sample records around 470,000 distinct CDR3 sequences, 13% to 15% being singletons. The same sample was also studied in work on yellow fever vaccine responses in identical twins.

The chain is built from TRBV11-1 and TRBJ2-2, with D perhaps being TRBD1 or TRBD2 (5 bases each). The source of this sequence is a woman between 18 and 30 years old in good health. Sequences were obtained from CD4+ T cells sorted from blood. The CDR3 spells CASSFNQGTTGELFF. The CDR3 DNA reads as TGTGCCAGCAGCTTCAACCAAGGGACCACCGGGGAGCTGTTTTTT.